Following are 28 T cell receptor beta chains from one sample sequenced in a study of blood T cell repertoires in COVID-19. Produced via immunoSEQ multiplex PCR; TCRdb's table is partial and in-frame only. The sample carries roughly 220,000 clones, approximately 80% recorded once. The sequencing input was PBMCs or T cells enriched from blood (not recorded which). The receptors were gathered from a man aged 30-40 years with acute COVID-19.

The genes are TRBV7-2 and TRBJ2-7, with D possibly TRBD2 on 5 matching bases. V was shortened by 5 bases and J by 4 bases, with 15 bases between the two germline ends. Germline CDR1 is SGHTA and CDR2 is FQGNSA. The CDR3 covers 14 residues. The CDR3: CASSPKVSDYEQYF. CDR3 bases: TGTGCCAGCAGCCCAAAAGTTAGCGATTACGAGCAGTACTTC.

This clone was found a few times. The chain is built from TRBV13 and TRBJ1-6; TRBD1 is a possible D gene (5 bases). The CDR3 is 14 amino acids. V was clipped by 3 bases and J by 9 bases, with 12 bases between them. Germline-derived CDR1 and CDR2 are PRHDT and FYEKMQ (reference sequence). CDR3 protein: CASSFQGRSSPLHF. CDR3 in DNA: TGTGCCAGCAGCTTCCAGGGAAGGAGTTCACCCCTCCACTTT.

The chain combines TRBV11-2 with TRBJ2-3, with a weak D call TRBD2 (6 bases). The CDR3 has 16 amino acids. V gave up 1 base and J gave up 2 bases, with 13 bases separating them. Germline-derived CDR1 and CDR2 are SGHAT and FQNNGV. CDR3 amino acids: CASSLVAGTYTDTQYF. The CDR3 coding sequence is TGTGCCAGCAGCTTAGTGGCGGGAACCTACACAGATACGCAGTATTTT.

This clone has just one count. This chain links TRBV4-2 with TRBJ1-6; TRBD1 agrees at 10 bases. This CDR3 contains 15 residues. The germline gives CDR1 LGHNA, CDR2 YNFKEQ. J was trimmed by 9 bases and V by 0 bases; bases with no gene match: 2. The CDR3 loop reads CASSQDRDRGSPLHF. The CDR3 nucleotides are TGTGCCAGCAGCCAAGATAGGGACAGGGGTTCACCCCTCCACTTT.

The rearrangement joins TRBV5-1 to TRBJ2-2; 10 nucleotides agree with TRBD1. V shed 3 bases and J 5 bases; nucleotides not matched to a gene: 4. CDR3 length: 15 residues. CDR1 SGHRS and CDR2 YFSETQ come from the germline V gene. The CDR3 spells CASSSGQGETGELFF. The CDR3 region has the DNA TGCGCCAGCAGCTCAGGACAGGGGGAGACCGGGGAGCTGTTTTTT.

V gene TRBV7-2 combines with J gene TRBJ1-4; a possible D gene is TRBD1 (6 bases). Germline V gene sequence: CDR1 SGHTA, CDR2 FQGNSA. This CDR3 region has 15 residues. V lost 5 bases, J lost 4 bases, and 14 bases lay in between. The CDR3 DNA follows: TGTGCCAGCAGCCCCCGGACAGAGATTAATGAAAAACTGTTTTTT. Translating gives CASSPRTEINEKLFF.

The J gene is TRBJ1-1, the V gene TRBV6-5; D uncertain. Trimming removed 7 bases from V and 5 bases from J, with 14 bases in between. CDR1 and CDR2 from the germline V gene are MNHEY and SVGAGI. This CDR3 is 13 amino acids long. The CDR3 reads CASTTLSGTEAFF. CDR3 DNA: TGTGCCAGCACTACCCTCTCGGGGACTGAAGCTTTCTTT.

This chain joins TRBV29-1 and TRBJ2-1, with 8 bases matching TRBD2. With 6 bases clipped from V and 0 bases from J, the junction kept 10 bases outside the gene matches. The CDR3 consists of 16 residues. Germline assignment: CDR1 SQVTM and CDR2 ANQGSEA. DNA for the CDR3: TGCAGCGTCGAGGTGACTAGCGTGAGCTCCTACAATGAGCAGTTCTTC. This encodes CSVEVTSVSSYNEQFF.

This rearrangement joins TRBV11-2 to TRBJ2-1; 10 nucleotides agree with TRBD1. Losses at the gene ends were 4 bases for V and 5 bases for J; bases not matched to a gene: 8. The V gene's germline CDR1 is SGHAT and CDR2 FQNNGV. The CDR3 sequence is 16 residues long. The DNA of the CDR3 is TGTGCCAGCAGCTCCACCGGGACAGGGGTGAACAATGAGCAGTTCTTC. Encoded protein: CASSSTGTGVNNEQFF.

The chain couples TRBV6-5 to TRBJ1-1; no definite D call. Trimming pared 5 bases from V and 4 bases from J, leaving 11 bases between. The CDR3 is 13 residues long. From germline, CDR1 is MNHEY and CDR2 SVGAGI. This CDR3 reads CASSRGWTTEAFF. CDR3 sequence (DNA): TGTGCCAGCAGTCGGGGTTGGACCACTGAAGCTTTCTTT.

The chain recombines TRBV5-1 with TRBJ1-6; 7 nucleotides agree with TRBD1. Germline V gene lookup returns CDR1 SGHRS and CDR2 YFSETQ. The V gene end was trimmed by 4 bases and the J gene end by 6 bases; junction bases not matched to a gene: 4. The CDR3 is 14 residues long. The CDR3 region has the DNA TGCGCCAGCAGCCTGACAGGGTTTAATTCACCCCTCCACTTT. Translation: CASSLTGFNSPLHF.

Details on this clone: One junction end disagrees with the germline gene, perhaps due to a read error. The V gene is TRBV12-3 or TRBV12-4, the J gene TRBJ1-5; D gene ambiguous. The CDR3 runs 13 residues. DNA of the CDR3: TGTGCCAGCAGTTGGGCCGAGAATCAACCCCAGCATTTT. Translation: CASSWAENQPQHF.

This clone was detected ten times or more. The chain carries TRBV9 and TRBJ2-1; TRBD2 agrees at 12 bases. Germline V gene data show CDR1 as SGDLS and CDR2 as YYNGEE. Losses at the gene ends were 4 bases for V and 7 bases for J; bases not matched to a gene: 6. The CDR3 is 15 residues long. DNA for the CDR3: TGTGCCAGCAGCCCCTGGACTAGCGGGGCTAATGAGCAGTTCTTC. It yields the protein CASSPWTSGANEQFF.

At least ten counts were recorded for this clone. The chain recombines TRBV12-5 with TRBJ1-3; D is possibly TRBD1 (6 bases). Germline V lookup: CDR1 LGHNT, CDR2 FRNRAP. The CDR3 runs to 16 residues. Trimming stripped 6 bases from V and 7 bases from J, with 22 bases between. The CDR3 sequence is CASGLGDGLQGNTIYF. The DNA of the CDR3 is TGTGCTAGTGGCCTCGGGGACGGACTCCAGGGGAACACCATATATTTT.

The gene calls are TRBV19 and TRBJ2-7; D gene unclear. This CDR3 has 13 residues. The germline V gene has CDR1 LNHDA and CDR2 SQIVND (reference sequence). Trimming shortened V by 2 bases and J by 3 bases, and 8 bases separated the two germline ends. The CDR3 nucleotides are TGTGCCAGTAGTATACCGGGTGGCTACGAGCAGTACTTC. Encoded protein: CASSIPGGYEQYF.

The chain uses TRBV2 and TRBJ2-3; D may be TRBD1 (6 bases). The V end was cut by 3 bases, the J end by 4 bases, with 11 bases between. Germline V gene data show CDR1 as SNHLY and CDR2 as FYNNEI. CDR3 length equals 14 residues. CDR3 sequence (DNA): TGTGCCAGCAGTGATTTACAGGGCGCAGATACGCAGTATTTT. As protein: CASSDLQGADTQYF.

The rearrangement uses TRBV5-1 and TRBJ1-1; a weak D match, TRBD1 (5 bases). CDR1 and CDR2 (germline): SGHRS, YFSETQ. The length of the CDR3 is 15 residues. V was cut by 4 bases and J by 2 bases, with 15 bases left in between. The CDR3 spells CASSPRGGINTEAFF. The CDR3, as DNA: TGCGCCAGCAGCCCCCGGGGGGGGATCAACACTGAAGCTTTCTTT.

As for this clone: The same CDR3 is also encoded by other DNA sequences in this sample. V is TRBV28 and J is TRBJ1-4, with 11 bases aligning to TRBD1. This CDR3 has 14 residues. Per germline, CDR1 MDHEN and CDR2 SYDVKM. V lost 7 bases and J lost 8; bases outside the gene matches: 6. The CDR3 is CASTPGTGGEKLFF. CDR3 nucleotides: TGTGCCAGCACCCCCGGGACAGGGGGAGAAAAACTGTTTTTT.

The rearrangement links TRBV12-5 to TRBJ1-5; D gene uncertain. The V gene's germline CDR1 is LGHNT and CDR2 FRNRAP. The CDR3 sequence is 15 residues long. The ends were cut back, 4 bases at V and 0 bases at J, with 10 bases in the middle. In DNA form, the CDR3 reads TGTGCTAGTGGTTCAGTTGAGGTTAGCAATCAGCCCCAGCATTTT. It translates to CASGSVEVSNQPQHF. The full variable domain, completed using reference TRBV12-5 and TRBJ1-5, is DARVTQTPRHKVTEMGQEVTMRCQPILGHNTVFWYRQTMMQGLELLAYFRNRAPLDDSGMPKDRFSAEMPDATLATLKIQPSEPRDSAVYFCASGSVEVSNQPQHFGDGTRLSIL.

This chain joins TRBV5-1 and TRBJ1-1; D may be TRBD1 (6 bases). The germline V gene has CDR1 SGHRS and CDR2 YFSETQ. This CDR3 contains 13 residues. V was trimmed by 4 bases and J by 1 base, leaving 8 bases between them. CDR3 protein: CASSTTGNTEAFF. CDR3 DNA sequence: TGCGCCAGCAGCACGACAGGGAACACTGAAGCTTTCTTT.

The genes are TRBV7-9 and TRBJ1-1; D is perhaps TRBD1 (5 bases). CDR3 length: 14 residues. Per the germline V gene, CDR1 is SEHNR and CDR2 is FQNEAQ (reference sequence). V lost 3 bases and J lost 1, with 9 bases in between. Written as DNA, the CDR3 is TGTGCCAGCAGCTTCGGGGGAGGGAACACTGAAGCTTTCTTT. It is translated as CASSFGGGNTEAFF.

The gene calls are TRBV5-4 and TRBJ1-2; D unresolved. Germline CDR1 is SGHNT and CDR2 is YYREEE (reference sequence). With 3 bases removed from V and 7 bases from J, the gap between germline ends came to 16 bases. The CDR3 loop spans 14 amino acids. The CDR3 here is CASSSVSGDSGYTF. The DNA of the CDR3 is TGTGCCAGCAGCTCCGTCAGTGGAGATTCTGGCTACACCTTC.

The chain has TRBV11-2 and TRBJ1-5, with D possibly matching TRBD1 (5 bases). The CDR3 covers 16 residues. Trimming shortened V by 7 bases and J by 0 bases, and 16 bases separated the two germline ends. CDR1 is SGHAT and CDR2 is FQNNGV in the germline V gene. For the CDR3, the DNA is TGTGCCAGCAACCAAACTGGGACTAATAGCAATCAGCCCCAGCATTTT. It is translated as CASNQTGTNSNQPQHF.

V is TRBV7-9 and J is TRBJ2-1; 7 nucleotides agree with TRBD2. The junction had 10 bases not matched to a gene; V was cut back by 5 bases and J by 6 bases. In germline, CDR1 is SEHNR, CDR2 FQNEAQ (reference sequence). CDR3 length equals 15 residues. The CDR3 spells CASSPRTGGLNEQFF. CDR3 sequence (DNA): TGTGCCAGCAGCCCGAGGACGGGGGGACTCAATGAGCAGTTCTTC. Filled out from reference TRBV7-9 and TRBJ2-1, the complete variable domain reads DTGVSQNPRHKITKRGQNVTFRCDPISEHNRLYWYRQTLGQGPEFLTYFQNEAQLEKSRLLSDRFSAERPKGSFSTLEIQRTEQGDSAMYLCASSPRTGGLNEQFFGPGTRLTVL.

The V call is TRBV7-2, the J call TRBJ2-1; TRBD2 matches 10 bases. The trim removed 5 bases at V and 10 bases at J, leaving 11 bases unmatched. Germline CDR1 SGHTA, CDR2 FQGNSA. The CDR3 runs 15 residues. CDR3 in amino acids: CASSPRIAGGREQFF. CDR3 DNA sequence: TGTGCCAGCAGCCCAAGGATAGCGGGGGGTCGGGAGCAGTTCTTC.

The rearrangement uses TRBV29-1 and TRBJ1-2; D call uncertain. The CDR3 has 12 amino acids. Trimming removed 1 base from V and 2 bases from J, with 5 bases in between. CDR1 is SQVTM and CDR2 is ANQGSEA in the germline V gene. The CDR3 spells CSVEGQNYGYTF. The CDR3, as DNA: TGCAGCGTTGAAGGGCAGAACTATGGCTACACCTTC.

DNA for the CDR3: TGTGCCACCAGTGTGGCAGCGGGGGTGGATACGCAGTATTTT. Encoded protein: CATSVAAGVDTQYF. J is TRBJ2-3 and V is TRBV24-1; TRBD2 matches at 8 bases. This CDR3 comprises 14 residues. Per germline, CDR1 KGHDR and CDR2 SFDVKD. V was clipped by 5 bases and J by 6 bases; unmatched bases: 6.

This clone appeared a single time. The rearrangement uses TRBV4-1 and TRBJ1-5; a weak D match, TRBD1 (5 bases). The CDR3 loop spans 14 amino acids. Germline values: CDR1 MGHRA, CDR2 YSYEKL. With 1 base removed from V and 7 bases from J, the gap between germline ends came to 11 bases. DNA for the CDR3: TGCGCCAGCAGCCAAGGGGGCTTGGGGCAGCCCCAGCATTTT. Residues: CASSQGGLGQPQHF.